This TCR beta chain was identified in a study of T cell changes during pregnancy in multiple sclerosis. Produced via immunoSEQ multiplex PCR; TCRdb's table is partial and in-frame only. The sample has approximately 51,000 clones; 85% to 95% are singletons. This sequence was found in a female donor with multiple sclerosis, enrolled in a pregnancy study. The material sequenced was peripheral blood, taken in the second trimester of pregnancy.

The CDR3 here is CASSTGLLRLGNQPQHF. CDR3 sequence (DNA): TGTGCCAGTAGCACCGGGTTACTACGTCTCGGGAATCAGCCCCAGCATTTT. The chain carries TRBV19 and TRBJ1-5; D remains ambiguous. Trimming removed 6 bases at V and 4 bases at J, with 22 bases between. Germline CDR1 LNHDA, CDR2 SQIVND (reference sequence). CDR3 length: 17 residues.